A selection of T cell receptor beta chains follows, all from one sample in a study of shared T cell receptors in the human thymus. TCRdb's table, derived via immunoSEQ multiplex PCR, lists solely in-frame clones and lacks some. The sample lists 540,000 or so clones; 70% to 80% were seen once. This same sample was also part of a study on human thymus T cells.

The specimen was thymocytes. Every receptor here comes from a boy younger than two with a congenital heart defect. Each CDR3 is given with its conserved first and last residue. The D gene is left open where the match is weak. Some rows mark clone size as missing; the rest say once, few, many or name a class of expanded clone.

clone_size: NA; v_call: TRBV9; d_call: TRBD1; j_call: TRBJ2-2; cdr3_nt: TGTGCCAGCAGCGACCGGACAGGGGGCTTCCGAGACACCGGGGAGCTGTTTTTT; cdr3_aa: CASSDRTGGFRDTGELFF
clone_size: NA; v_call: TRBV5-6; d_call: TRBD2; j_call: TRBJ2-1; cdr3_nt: TGTGCCAGCAGCTTGGGGCCGGGAGGGCGCGACAATGAGCAGTTCTTC; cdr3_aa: CASSLGPGGRDNEQFF
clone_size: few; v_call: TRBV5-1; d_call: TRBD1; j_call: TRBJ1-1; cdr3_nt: TGCGCCAGCAGACGGACAGGGGGCGCGATCACTGAAGCTTTCTTT; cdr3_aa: CASRRTGGAITEAFF
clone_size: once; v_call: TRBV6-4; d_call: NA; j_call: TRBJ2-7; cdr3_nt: TGTGCCAGCAGTGACTCGAGAGAATCCAGGGAGAAATGGGGGGCGGGAGTGAGGGAGCAGTACTTC; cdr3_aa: CASSDSRESREKWGAGVREQYF
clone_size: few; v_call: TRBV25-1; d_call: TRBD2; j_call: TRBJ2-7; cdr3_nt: TGTGCCAGCAGTGGCCTAGCGGGAGCCTACGAGCAGTACTTC; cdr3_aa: CASSGLAGAYEQYF
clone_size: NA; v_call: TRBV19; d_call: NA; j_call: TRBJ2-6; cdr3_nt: TGTGCCAGTAGTCCCCGCCCAGGCTCTGGGGCCAACGTCCTGACTTTC; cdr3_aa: CASSPRPGSGANVLTF
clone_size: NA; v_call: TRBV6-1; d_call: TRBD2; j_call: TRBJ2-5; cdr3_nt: TGTGCCAGCAGTGAAGCGCGCCCCGCTAGCGGGGGTCACGAGACCCAGTACTTC; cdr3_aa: CASSEARPASGGHETQYF
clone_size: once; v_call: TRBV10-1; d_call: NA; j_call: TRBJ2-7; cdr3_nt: TGCGCCAGCAGTGAGGCCGGACAATCCTACGAGCAGTACTTC; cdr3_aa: CASSEAGQSYEQYF
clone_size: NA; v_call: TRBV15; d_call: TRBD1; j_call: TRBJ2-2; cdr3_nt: TGTGCCACCAGCAGAGCCTTCGTCCGGGACAGTAACACCGGGGAGCTGTTTTTT; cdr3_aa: CATSRAFVRDSNTGELFF
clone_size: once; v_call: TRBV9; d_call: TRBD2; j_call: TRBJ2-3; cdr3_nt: TGTGCCAGCAGCGTAGCCCTAGCGGGAGCCGGGGGAGATACGCAGTATTTT; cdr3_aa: CASSVALAGAGGDTQYF
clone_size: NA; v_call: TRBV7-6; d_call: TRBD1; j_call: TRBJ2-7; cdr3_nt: TGTGCCAGCAGCTTAGGTGGGACAGCCTACGAGCAGTACTTC; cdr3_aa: CASSLGGTAYEQYF
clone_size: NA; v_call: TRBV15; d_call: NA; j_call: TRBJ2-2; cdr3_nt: TGTGCCACCAGCAGGGGAATCGATAAGGGACAGAACACCGGGGAGCTGTTTTTT; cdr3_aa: CATSRGIDKGQNTGELFF
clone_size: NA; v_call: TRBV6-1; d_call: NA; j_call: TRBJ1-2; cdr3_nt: TGTGCCAGCAGTGAGGGCCGTAACTATGGCTACACCTTC; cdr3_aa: CASSEGRNYGYTF
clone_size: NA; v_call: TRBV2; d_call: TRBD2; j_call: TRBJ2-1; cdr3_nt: TGTGCCAGCAGTGAAAGGGGCGGGAGGGGAAATGAGCAGTTCTTC; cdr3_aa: CASSERGGRGNEQFF
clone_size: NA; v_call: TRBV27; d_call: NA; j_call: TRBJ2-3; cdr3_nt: TGTGCCAGCAGTAGGGGACAAGGGGAGCCAGATACGCAGTATTTT; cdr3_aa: CASSRGQGEPDTQYF
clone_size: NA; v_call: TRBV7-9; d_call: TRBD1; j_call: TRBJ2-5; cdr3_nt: TGTGCCAGCAGCTTAGGGGCAGGTTCAGGACAGGGGAAAGAGACCCAGTACTTC; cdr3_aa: CASSLGAGSGQGKETQYF
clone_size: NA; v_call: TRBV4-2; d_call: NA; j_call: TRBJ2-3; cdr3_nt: TGTGCCAGCAGCCAAGGGAGGGCGGGACTCCAGACAGATACGCAGTATTTT; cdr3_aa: CASSQGRAGLQTDTQYF
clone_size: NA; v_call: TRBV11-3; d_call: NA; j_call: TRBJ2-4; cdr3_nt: TGTGCCAGCAAGGACCGGGGGGCGGACATTCAGTACTTC; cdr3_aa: CASKDRGADIQYF
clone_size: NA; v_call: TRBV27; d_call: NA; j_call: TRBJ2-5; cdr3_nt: TGTGCCAGCAGTTTATCGGGACTGATCCAAGAGACCCAGTACTTC; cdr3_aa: CASSLSGLIQETQYF
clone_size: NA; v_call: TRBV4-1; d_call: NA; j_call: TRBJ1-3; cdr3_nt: TGCGCCAGCAGCAGGGGGAACTCTGGAAACACCATATATTTT; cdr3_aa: CASSRGNSGNTIYF
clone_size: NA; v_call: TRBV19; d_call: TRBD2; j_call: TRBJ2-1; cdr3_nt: TGTGCCAGTAGTACAACTAGCGGGAGAAGCTCCTACAATGAGCAGTTCTTC; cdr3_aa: CASSTTSGRSSYNEQFF
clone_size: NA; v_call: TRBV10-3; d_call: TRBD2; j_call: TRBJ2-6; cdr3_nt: TGTGCCATCAGCGCCAAGGGAGGGATACCTCGCTCTGGGGCCAACGTCCTGACTTTC; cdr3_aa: CAISAKGGIPRSGANVLTF
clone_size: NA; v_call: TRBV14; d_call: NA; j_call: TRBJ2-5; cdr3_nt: TGTGCCAGCAGCCAAGGGCCCGGGGAGACCCAGTACTTC; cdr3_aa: CASSQGPGETQYF
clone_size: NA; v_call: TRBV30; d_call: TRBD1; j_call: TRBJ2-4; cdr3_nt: TGTGCCTGGAGTTACTGGACAGGGGGGTCCAAAAACATTCAGTACTTC; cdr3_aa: CAWSYWTGGSKNIQYF
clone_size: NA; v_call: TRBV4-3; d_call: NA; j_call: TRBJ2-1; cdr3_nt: TGCGCCAGCAGCCAAGAAGGACTCAGCCCTATCCCAATCATAAATGAGCAGTTCTTC; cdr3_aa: CASSQEGLSPIPIINEQFF
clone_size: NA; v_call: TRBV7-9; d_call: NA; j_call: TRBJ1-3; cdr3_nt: TGTGCCAGCAGCTTGATCAGGGGATGGGTCTCTGGAAACACCATATATTTT; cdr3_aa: CASSLIRGWVSGNTIYF
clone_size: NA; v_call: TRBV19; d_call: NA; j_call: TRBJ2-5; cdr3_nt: TGTGCCAGTAGTCTTACCGGGGGATTCCAAGAGACCCAGTACTTC; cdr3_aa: CASSLTGGFQETQYF
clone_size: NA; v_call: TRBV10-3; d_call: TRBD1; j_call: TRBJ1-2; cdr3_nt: TGTGCCATCAGTGGCAGGGACAGGGGAGGTGGCTACACCTTC; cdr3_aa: CAISGRDRGGGYTF
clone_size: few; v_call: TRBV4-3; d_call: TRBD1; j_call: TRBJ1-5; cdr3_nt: TGCGCCAGCAGCCAAGATTACTGGACAGGGTCCAATCAGCCCCAGCATTTT; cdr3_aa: CASSQDYWTGSNQPQHF
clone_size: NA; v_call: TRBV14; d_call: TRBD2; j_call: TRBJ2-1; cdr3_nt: TGTGCCAGCAGCCCACGGACTAGCGGGAGTAGGTCCTACAATGAGCAGTTCTTC; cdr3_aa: CASSPRTSGSRSYNEQFF
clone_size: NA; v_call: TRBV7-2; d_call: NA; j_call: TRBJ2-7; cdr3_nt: TGTGCCAGCAGGGGTGACTATAGCGACTACGAGCAGTACTTC; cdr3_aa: CASRGDYSDYEQYF
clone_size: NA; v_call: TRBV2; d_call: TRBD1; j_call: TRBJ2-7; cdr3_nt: TGTGCCAGCCGTTTGGGGCCGGGACAGGTGTCCTACGAGCAGTACTTC; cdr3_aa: CASRLGPGQVSYEQYF
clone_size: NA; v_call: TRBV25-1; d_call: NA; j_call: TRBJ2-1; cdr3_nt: TGTGCCAGCATAGGGGGAGACAATGAGCAGTTCTTC; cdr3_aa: CASIGGDNEQFF
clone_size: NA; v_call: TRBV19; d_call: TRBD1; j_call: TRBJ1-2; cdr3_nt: TGTGCCAGTACTTTGAGGGGGACAGGAGCTAACTATGGCTACACCTTC; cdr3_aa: CASTLRGTGANYGYTF
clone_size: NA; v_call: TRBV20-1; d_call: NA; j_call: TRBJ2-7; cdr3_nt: TGCAGTGCTAGTTCCGCGGACGAGCAGTACTTC; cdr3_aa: CSASSADEQYF
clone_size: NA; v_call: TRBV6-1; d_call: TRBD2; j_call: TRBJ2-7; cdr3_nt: TGTGCCAGCAGTGAAATGCGGGAGCCTCCCTACGAGCAGTACTTC; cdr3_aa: CASSEMREPPYEQYF
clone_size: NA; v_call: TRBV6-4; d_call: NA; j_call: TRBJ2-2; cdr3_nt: TGTGCCAGCAGGGGAGAGAACACCGGGGAGCTGTTTTTT; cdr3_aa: CASRGENTGELFF
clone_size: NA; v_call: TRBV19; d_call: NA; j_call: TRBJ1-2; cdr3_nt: TGTGCCAGTAGCCATCGGACAGTCCCTAACTATGGCTACACCTTC; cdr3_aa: CASSHRTVPNYGYTF
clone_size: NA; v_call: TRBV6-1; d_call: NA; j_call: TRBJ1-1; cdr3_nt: TGTGCCAGCACCAAGGGTCAGGGAAGAGAAGCTTTCTTT; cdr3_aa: CASTKGQGREAFF
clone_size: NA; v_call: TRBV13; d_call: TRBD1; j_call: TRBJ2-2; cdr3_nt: TGTGCCAGCAGCCCGTTTCCGGGACAGGGGGCCACCGGGGAGCTGTTTTTT; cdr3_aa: CASSPFPGQGATGELFF
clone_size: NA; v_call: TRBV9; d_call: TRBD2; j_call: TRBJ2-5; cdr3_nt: TGTGCCAGCAGCTCAGACGGACTAGCGAACCACCCATCCAGGGAGACCCAGTACTTC; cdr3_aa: CASSSDGLANHPSRETQYF
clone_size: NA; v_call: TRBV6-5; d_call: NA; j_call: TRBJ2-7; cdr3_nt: TGTGCCAGCAGTTACCTAGGAGACTCCTACGAGCAGTACTTC; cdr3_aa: CASSYLGDSYEQYF
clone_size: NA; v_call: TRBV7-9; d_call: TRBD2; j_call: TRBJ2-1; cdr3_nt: TGTGCCAGCAGCAGACAACTAGCGGGAGGGTACAATGAGCAGTTCTTC; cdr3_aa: CASSRQLAGGYNEQFF
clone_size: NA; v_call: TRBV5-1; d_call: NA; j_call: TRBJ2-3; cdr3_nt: TGCGCCAGCAGCCCCGGGGGATGGCGAAGCACAGATACGCAGTATTTT; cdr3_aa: CASSPGGWRSTDTQYF
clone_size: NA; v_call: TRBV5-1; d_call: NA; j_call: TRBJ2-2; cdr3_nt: TGCGCCAGCACGCGGGGCGGCGCGAACACCGGGGAGCTGTTTTTT; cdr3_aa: CASTRGGANTGELFF
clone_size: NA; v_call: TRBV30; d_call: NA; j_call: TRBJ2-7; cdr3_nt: TGTGCCTGGAGAAGGAGGATCTCCTCGAACGAGCAGTACTTC; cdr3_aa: CAWRRRISSNEQYF
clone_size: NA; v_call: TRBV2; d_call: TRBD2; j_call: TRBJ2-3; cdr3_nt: TGTGCCAGCACCCTCGGACTAGCCTCCACAGATACGCAGTATTTT; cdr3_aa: CASTLGLASTDTQYF
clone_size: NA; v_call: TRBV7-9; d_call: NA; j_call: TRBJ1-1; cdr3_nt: TGTGCCAGCGAAAAGGGGATGAACACTGAAGCTTTCTTT; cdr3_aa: CASEKGMNTEAFF
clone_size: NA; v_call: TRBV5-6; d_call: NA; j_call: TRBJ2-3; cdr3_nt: TGTGCCAGCAGCTTGGTTGGGGATACGGGAGAGGTCCCAGATACGCAGTATTTT; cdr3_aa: CASSLVGDTGEVPDTQYF
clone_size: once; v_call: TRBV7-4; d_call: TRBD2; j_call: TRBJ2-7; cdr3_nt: TGTGCCAGCAGCTTAACCACTAGCGGGAGAACAGAGCAGTACTTC; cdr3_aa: CASSLTTSGRTEQYF
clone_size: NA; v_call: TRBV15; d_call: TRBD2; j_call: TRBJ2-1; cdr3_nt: TGTGCCACCAGCAGAGTCGCGGCGGGAGGGATCAACAATGAGCAGTTCTTC; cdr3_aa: CATSRVAAGGINNEQFF